The 28 T cell receptor beta chains given below trace back to one sample, sequenced in a study of lymphopenia after photon versus proton radiotherapy. Clones were read by immunoSEQ multiplex PCR, and TCRdb kept only the in-frame ones, dropping some. The data hold 20,000 to 25,000 clones, with around 85% observed a single time. The sequencing here drew on peripheral blood, taken from a patient treated with photon-based radiotherapy. Receptor source: a man between 60 and 70 years old with pancreatic cancer.

The chain is built from TRBV21-1 and TRBJ2-7; the table's D call of TRBD1 was not tested on the DNA. TRBV21-1 is a recognized pseudogene. The CDR3 has 19 residues. The CDR3 sequence is CASSKLGPRGSSVPPEQYF. The CDR3 nucleotides read TGTGCCAGCAGCAAATTGGGGCCGAGGGGGAGTTCGGTGCCTCCCGAGCAGTACTTC.

Here the CDR3 reads CASSPLDPGTGNSPLHF. The CDR3 DNA reads TGTGCCAGCTCACCACTGGACCCCGGGACGGGAAATTCACCCCTCCACTTT. J is TRBJ1-6 and V is TRBV18; tentative D call: TRBD1 (5 bases). Trimming took off 1 base at V and 7 bases at J, with 17 bases between the two ends. The CDR3 is made up of 17 amino acids. CDR1 and CDR2 from the germline V gene are KGHSH and LQKENI.

This clone came up once. The chain combines TRBV29-1 with TRBJ2-7, with D uncertain. The germline V gene encodes CDR1 SQVTM and CDR2 ANQGSEA. This CDR3 region has 13 residues. Trimming left V 6 bases short and J 0 bases short, with 12 bases between. CDR3 protein: CSVKGSPSYEQYF. CDR3 nucleotide sequence: TGCAGCGTAAAGGGATCTCCCTCCTACGAGCAGTACTTC.

This sequence joins TRBV4-1 and TRBJ2-7; 7 bases are shared with TRBD1. The CDR3 extends over 16 amino acids. Germline CDR1 is MGHRA and CDR2 is YSYEKL. V trimming: 3 bases; J trimming: 5 bases; junction bases outside the gene matches: 13. The DNA for the CDR3 is TGCGCCAGCAGCCACCACGTCACGAGGGGGCCCCACGAGCAGTACTTC. Protein sequence: CASSHHVTRGPHEQYF.

In its sample, this clone was seen a few times. V gene TRBV4-2 combines with J gene TRBJ1-5; D is perhaps TRBD1 (6 bases). Trimming pared 0 bases from V and 4 bases from J, leaving 13 bases between. There are 16 residues in the CDR3. CDR1 LGHNA and CDR2 YNFKEQ come from the germline V gene. The CDR3 nucleotides are TGTGCCAGCAGCCAAGATGCAGGGGTGGGTAATCAGCCCCAGCATTTT. Amino acid sequence: CASSQDAGVGNQPQHF.

This chain's CDR3 is CASSHIGENEQFF. In DNA, the CDR3 is TGTGCCAGCAGCCATATAGGCGAAAATGAGCAGTTCTTC. The rearrangement joins TRBV4-2 to TRBJ2-1; D not certain. Germline V gives CDR1 LGHNA, CDR2 YNFKEQ. Between the trimmed V and J ends, which lost 3 bases and 7 bases, there was a span of 10 bases. This CDR3 is built from 13 residues.

The rearrangement joins TRBV5-1 to TRBJ2-3; weak D call: TRBD1 (6 bases). This CDR3 region has 15 residues. Germline V gives CDR1 SGHRS, CDR2 YFSETQ. V was pared by 4 bases and J by 0 bases, with 12 bases between. The CDR3 region has the DNA TGCGCCAGCAGCACGAACGGACAGAGCACAGATACGCAGTATTTT. Amino acid sequence: CASSTNGQSTDTQYF.

The chain links TRBV7-3 to TRBJ2-3, with TRBD2 matching over 7 bases. CDR3 length: 17 residues. Germline loops: CDR1 SGHTA, CDR2 FQGTGA. V lost 5 bases to trimming and J lost 5 bases; unmatched junction nucleotides: 16. Here the CDR3 DNA reads TGTGCCAGCAGCCGAGAGACTGGGCGGGGGAGTTTAGATACGCAGTATTTT. Amino acids: CASSRETGRGSLDTQYF.

The chain has TRBV5-8 and TRBJ1-2; TRBD1 might be the D (5 bases). Germline V gene data show CDR1 as SGHTS and CDR2 as YDEGEE. The CDR3 has 13 amino acids. Trimming stripped 2 bases from V and 4 bases from J, with 9 bases between. Here the CDR3 reads CASSLGTIYGYTF. CDR3 nucleotides: TGTGCCAGCAGCTTAGGGACTATCTATGGCTACACCTTC.

The chain couples TRBV11-3 to TRBJ2-2, with 8 positions matching TRBD2. This CDR3 has 19 amino acids. Germline CDR1 and CDR2: SGHNT and YENEEA. Trimming took 2 bases from V and 2 from J; bases not matched to a gene: 13. This CDR3 is CASSLRGHGGGLNTGELFF. CDR3 sequence (DNA): TGTGCCAGCAGCTTACGGGGTCACGGCGGGGGGCTCAACACCGGGGAGCTGTTTTTT.

The CDR3 nucleotides are TGTGCCAGCAGCTCGGACAGGGGCAATTCACCCCTCCACTTT. Translated: CASSSDRGNSPLHF. J is TRBJ1-6 and V is TRBV5-4; 9 bases fit TRBD1. Per germline, CDR1 SGHNT and CDR2 YYREEE (reference sequence). The CDR3 sequence is 14 residues long. With 3 bases clipped from V and 7 bases from J, the junction kept 2 bases outside the gene matches. Full variable domain (outside the CDR3, taken from reference TRBV5-4 and TRBJ1-6): ETGVTQSPTHLIKTRGQQVTLRCSSQSGHNTVSWYQQALGQGPQFIFQYYREEENGRGNFPPRFSGLQFPNYSSELNVNALELDDSALYLCASSSDRGNSPLHFGNGTRLTVT.

V gene TRBV7-2 combines with J gene TRBJ1-2; D possibly corresponds to TRBD1 (5 bases). The CDR3 loop spans 15 amino acids. The germline CDR1 and CDR2 sequences are SGHTA and FQGNSA. Trimming cost V 0 bases and J 5 bases, with 13 bases left between them. CDR3 loop: CASSLAGRQSYGYTF. In nucleotides, the CDR3 is TGTGCCAGCAGCTTAGCAGGGAGACAGTCGTATGGCTACACCTTC.

V usage is TRBV6-1 and J usage is TRBJ1-6; 7 nucleotides align to TRBD1. With 2 bases clipped from V and 7 bases from J, the junction kept 11 bases outside the gene matches. Germline V gene data show CDR1 as MNHNS and CDR2 as SASEGT. The CDR3 consists of 17 residues. CDR3 region: CASSEFLPGQLNSPLHF. CDR3 bases: TGTGCCAGCAGTGAATTCCTACCGGGACAGCTAAATTCACCCCTCCACTTT.

This chain connects TRBV7-9 to TRBJ2-3; D not certain. The CDR3 consists of 11 residues. Germline lookup yields CDR1 SEHNR and CDR2 FQNEAQ (reference sequence). V was pared by 5 bases and J by 6 bases, with 6 bases between. The CDR3 DNA reads TGTGCCAGCAGCAGCCTCGATACGCAGTATTTT. Its translation: CASSSLDTQYF.

The rearrangement uses TRBV27 and TRBJ1-1; unclear D gene. Germline values: CDR1 MNHEY, CDR2 SMNVEV (reference sequence). Trimming shortened V by 1 base and J by 4 bases, and 10 bases separated the two germline ends. This CDR3 is built from 14 residues. The CDR3 DNA reads as TGTGCCAGCAGTTTATGGCGCCTGGGCACTGAAGCTTTCTTT. Translated, it gives CASSLWRLGTEAFF.

This clone came up once. The V call is TRBV4-1, the J call TRBJ2-1; D possibly matches TRBD1 or TRBD2 (5 bases each). This CDR3 has 18 amino acids. V lost 0 bases and J lost 0, with 15 bases in between. CDR1 is MGHRA and CDR2 is YSYEKL in the germline V gene. The CDR3 DNA is TGCGCCAGCAGCCAAGAACCAAGTGGGGGATTCTCCTACAATGAGCAGTTCTTC. Its translation: CASSQEPSGGFSYNEQFF.

The gene calls are TRBV7-9 and TRBJ1-6; no definite D call. Per the germline V gene, CDR1 is SEHNR and CDR2 is FQNEAQ (reference sequence). This CDR3 contains 15 residues. V gave up 4 bases and J gave up 0 bases, with 7 bases separating them. CDR3 sequence reads: CASSSQSSYNSPLHF. The CDR3 DNA follows: TGTGCCAGCAGCTCGCAGAGCTCCTATAATTCACCCCTCCACTTT.

The rearrangement links TRBV14 to TRBJ2-2; 9 bases fit TRBD2. CDR3 length: 16 residues. J lost 2 bases, V lost 4 bases, and 5 bases had no gene match. Germline values: CDR1 SGHDN, CDR2 FVKESK. The CDR3 loop reads CASSLLAGSNTGELFF. The CDR3 DNA reads TGTGCCAGCAGCCTACTAGCGGGTTCTAACACCGGGGAGCTGTTTTTT.

This sequence joins TRBV6-1 and TRBJ1-5; D remains unclear. V was cut by 1 base and J by 5 bases, with 12 bases left in between. CDR3 length equals 15 residues. Germline loops: CDR1 MNHNS, CDR2 SASEGT. The DNA of the CDR3 is TGTGCCAGCAGTGAAGGGGATGGCCGGTATCAGCCCCAGCATTTT. This codes for CASSEGDGRYQPQHF.

As for this clone: Germline and junction disagree at one end, which may indicate a read error. Other DNA sequences in the sample encode the same CDR3. This rearrangement joins TRBV4-1 to TRBJ2-7; 9 nucleotides line up with TRBD1. Germline lookup yields CDR1 MGHRA and CDR2 YSYEKL. There are 14 residues in the CDR3. DNA of the CDR3: TGCGCTAGCAGCCTCCGGGACAGGGACTACGAGCAGTACTTC. Protein sequence: CASSLRDRDYEQYF.

The chain uses TRBV6-5 and TRBJ2-2; 7 bases are shared with TRBD1. The CDR3 has 15 residues. J lost 6 bases, V lost 5 bases, and 9 bases had no gene match. Germline CDR1 and CDR2: MNHEY and SVGAGI. The CDR3 DNA is TGTGCCAGCAGTCCCGGGCTGACAGGGCCCGGGGAGCTGTTTTTT. This gives the protein CASSPGLTGPGELFF.

The chain combines TRBV6-5 with TRBJ1-1; 7 bases are shared with TRBD1. Germline CDR1 and CDR2: MNHEY and SVGAGI. V lost 0 bases to trimming and J lost 4 bases; unmatched junction nucleotides: 5. The CDR3 sequence is 15 residues long. The CDR3 sequence is CASSYSNRGTTEAFF. The CDR3 DNA sequence: TGTGCCAGCAGTTACTCTAACAGGGGTACCACTGAAGCTTTCTTT.

This sequence joins TRBV5-1 and TRBJ1-5, with TRBD1 matching over 8 bases. This CDR3 spans 14 amino acids. Germline values: CDR1 SGHRS, CDR2 YFSETQ. Trimming removed 4 bases from V and 2 bases from J; junction bases left unmatched: 2. The CDR3 nucleotides are TGCGCCAGCAGCCCGGACAGGGGCAATCAGCCCCAGCATTTT. It encodes CASSPDRGNQPQHF.

The V call is TRBV6-6, the J call TRBJ1-2, with 7 bases fitting TRBD1. J lost 4 bases, V lost 2 bases, and 4 bases had no gene match. This CDR3 is 14 amino acids long. The germline gives CDR1 MNHNY, CDR2 SVGAGI (reference sequence). The chain's CDR3 is CASSYLGDSYGYTF. In DNA form, the CDR3 reads TGTGCCAGCAGTTACCTAGGGGACAGCTATGGCTACACCTTC.

The genes are TRBV30 and TRBJ1-2; no definite D call. The V end lost 3 bases, the J end lost 6 bases, and 14 bases lay between the germline ends. In germline, CDR1 is GTSNPN, CDR2 SVGIG (reference sequence). CDR3 length: 13 amino acids. CDR3 nucleotide sequence: TGTGCCTGGAGCCGTTCCGGGTGGAATGGCTACACCTTC. This gives the protein CAWSRSGWNGYTF. The whole variable domain, remainder taken from reference TRBV30 and TRBJ1-2, is SQTIHQWPATLVQPVGSPLSLECTVEGTSNPNLYWYRQAAGRGLQLLFYSVGIGQISSEVPQNLSASRPQDRQFILSSKKLLLSDSGFYLCAWSRSGWNGYTFGSGTRLTVV.

V is TRBV7-2 and J is TRBJ2-5; D is ambiguous. V was pared by 6 bases and J by 7 bases, with 12 bases between. The CDR3 totals 12 residues. Germline V gene lookup returns CDR1 SGHTA and CDR2 FQGNSA. The CDR3 loop is CASSPPVGTQYF. The CDR3 bases are TGTGCCAGCAGTCCCCCGGTAGGGACCCAGTACTTC.

The V gene is TRBV18, the J gene TRBJ2-7; the match to TRBD2 covers 9 bases. Per the germline V gene, CDR1 is KGHSH and CDR2 is LQKENI. The CDR3 has 17 amino acids. Trimming at V came to 2 bases and at J to 4 bases, leaving 12 bases not matched to a gene. The CDR3 DNA sequence: TGTGCCAGCTCACCAAGAAGCGGGGGGCAGATAGGTTACGAGCAGTACTTC. It is translated as CASSPRSGGQIGYEQYF. Looking up the rest from reference TRBV18 and TRBJ2-7 gives the full variable domain: NAGVMQNPRHLVRRRGQEARLRCSPMKGHSHVYWYRQLPEEGLKFMVYLQKENIIDESGMPKERFSAEFPKEGPSILRIQQVVRGDSAAYFCASSPRSGGQIGYEQYFGPGTRLTVT.

The genes are TRBV29-1 and TRBJ2-2; D perhaps matches TRBD2 (6 bases). The CDR3 contains 13 residues. V dropped 4 bases and J dropped 2 bases, with 8 bases sitting between them. Germline CDR1 is SQVTM and CDR2 is ANQGSEA. The CDR3 sequence is CSVGGTNTGELFF. For the CDR3, the DNA is TGCAGCGTTGGGGGGACTAACACCGGGGAGCTGTTTTTT.